One and the same sample provided the 26 T cell receptor beta chains below, sequenced in a study of monozygotic twins with inflammatory bowel disease. With the 5' RACE reads reprocessed, TCRdb shows one record per CDR3 protein and no DNA. Its listing shows approximately 400,000 distinct CDR3 sequences. The sequencing sample was made of blood. Receptor source: a human donor with ulcerative colitis or Crohn's disease, or a healthy co-twin of an affected twin (not recorded which).

The CDR3 reads CAAREEYQETQYF. The V gene is TRBV10-3, the J gene TRBJ2-5; TCRdb gives TRBD1 as the D gene, but with no DNA this cannot be confirmed. The CDR3 extends over 13 amino acids. Germline CDR1 ENHRY, CDR2 SYGVKD.

This chain links TRBV28 with TRBJ2-4; TCRdb indicates TRBD1, and absent DNA this call remains unverified. The CDR3 loop spans 15 amino acids. The germline gives CDR1 MDHEN, CDR2 SYDVKM. The CDR3 sequence is CASRPWGQGGDIQYF.

The V call is TRBV4-1, the J call TRBJ2-3. Germline lookup yields CDR1 MGHRA and CDR2 YSYEKL. The length of the CDR3 is 16 residues. CDR3 region: CASSLEFGQTTDTQYF.

This chain uses TRBV7-2 with TRBJ2-1. CDR1 SGHTA and CDR2 FQGNSA come from the germline V gene. The CDR3 has 15 residues. This CDR3 reads CASSLTDAGYNKQFF.

The V gene is TRBV12-3 or TRBV12-4, the J gene TRBJ2-3; TCRdb's D call, TRBD2, is unchecked because there is no DNA. This CDR3 spans 14 amino acids. CDR3 protein: CASSLAGESDTQYF.

This chain connects TRBV7-9 to TRBJ2-7. The CDR3 sequence is 12 residues long. Germline-derived CDR1 and CDR2 are SEHNR and FQNEAQ (reference sequence). The CDR3 spells CASSNGLYEQYF.

V gene TRBV5-1 combines with J gene TRBJ2-7; TCRdb selects TRBD1, and the lack of DNA leaves this call unchecked. The CDR3 sequence is 15 residues long. Germline values: CDR1 SGHRS, CDR2 YFSETQ. This chain's CDR3 is CASRTGTASSYEQYF.

The chain combines TRBV6-1 with TRBJ2-5; there is no DNA to check the TCRdb D call of TRBD1. Germline V CDR1 and CDR2: MNHNS, SASEGT. The CDR3 length is 15 residues. The CDR3 loop is CASSELTGVGETQYF.

This CDR3 is CASSIGTVNNQPQHF. V usage is TRBV19 and J usage is TRBJ1-5; the D call of TRBD1 rests on TCRdb alone, since no DNA is present to check it. Per the germline V gene, CDR1 is LNHDA and CDR2 is SQIVND (reference sequence). This CDR3 region has 15 residues. Supplemented by reference TRBV19 and TRBJ1-5, the full variable domain reads DGGITQSPKYLFRKEGQNVTLSCEQNLNHDAMYWYRQDPGQGLRLIYYSQIVNDFQKGDIAEGYSVSREKKESFPLTVTSAQKNPTAFYLCASSIGTVNNQPQHFGDGTRLSIL.

The rearrangement links TRBV5-5 to TRBJ1-5; as DNA is missing, the TRBD1 call by TCRdb cannot be tested. This CDR3 region has 15 residues. The germline V gene encodes CDR1 SGHKS and CDR2 YYEKEE (reference sequence). CDR3: CASSQDRDWFQPQHF. Using reference TRBV5-5 and TRBJ1-5 for the parts outside the CDR3, the full variable domain is DAGVTQSPTHLIKTRGQQVTLRCSPISGHKSVSWYQQVLGQGPQFIFQYYEKEERGRGNFPDRFSARQFPNYSSELNVNALLLGDSALYLCASSQDRDWFQPQHFGDGTRLSIL.

The rearrangement links TRBV12-3 or TRBV12-4 to TRBJ2-3; without DNA, the TCRdb call of TRBD2 cannot be checked. The CDR3 consists of 16 residues. The CDR3 sequence is CASSPGDSGGTDTQYF.

The CDR3 region is CASSAGQGVNEKLFF. V is TRBV7-2 and J is TRBJ1-4; checking the TCRdb D call of TRBD1 is not possible without DNA. Germline assignment: CDR1 SGHTA and CDR2 FQGNSA. This CDR3 spans 15 amino acids.

The CDR3 sequence is CSVSGSYQETQYF. The chain is built from TRBV29-1 and TRBJ2-5. The germline V gene has CDR1 SQVTM and CDR2 ANQGSEA. The CDR3 runs to 13 residues.

The chain employs TRBV24-1 and TRBJ2-3. Germline assignment: CDR1 KGHDR and CDR2 SFDVKD. This CDR3 has 14 residues. The CDR3 reads CATSDHGSTDTQYF.

V gene TRBV5-6 combines with J gene TRBJ1-2. Germline V gene data show CDR1 as SGHDT and CDR2 as YYEEEE. The CDR3 loop spans 16 amino acids. The CDR3 reads CASSLRTPSSNYGYTF.

This chain uses TRBV6-5 with TRBJ1-2. The CDR3 is 12 amino acids. The germline V gene has CDR1 MNHEY and CDR2 SVGAGI. The CDR3 here is CASSYKTYGYTF.

CDR3 protein: CASSLSGRSEQYF. The chain recombines TRBV7-9 with TRBJ2-7. The CDR3 runs to 13 residues. Germline loops: CDR1 SEHNR, CDR2 FQNEAQ (reference sequence).

The CDR3: CASSSRVLYGYTF. This rearrangement joins TRBV5-6 to TRBJ1-2; the D gene TCRdb calls, TRBD1, cannot be checked with no DNA. This CDR3 is 13 amino acids long. Germline loops: CDR1 SGHDT, CDR2 YYEEEE.

The chain uses TRBV3-1 and TRBJ2-7. This CDR3 spans 14 amino acids. Germline CDR1 and CDR2: LGHDT and YNNKEL (reference sequence). CDR3 protein: CASSQVDQTYEQYF.

The chain joins TRBV4-1 to TRBJ2-3. This CDR3 is 14 amino acids long. Germline V gene data show CDR1 as MGHRA and CDR2 as YSYEKL. The CDR3 protein is CASSPYRAGDTQYF.

The chain recombines TRBV9 with TRBJ1-2. Germline assignment: CDR1 SGDLS and CDR2 YYNGEE. The CDR3 has 15 residues. CDR3 in amino acids: CASSEALTVNYGYTF.

This chain connects TRBV5-4 to TRBJ2-2; the TRBD2 assignment by TCRdb is unverifiable without DNA. The CDR3 totals 16 residues. Per the germline V gene, CDR1 is SGHNT and CDR2 is YYREEE (reference sequence). CDR3 sequence reads: CASSLTSGGGTGELFF.

CDR3 sequence: CASSLTDRGERGYTF. This sequence joins TRBV12-3 or TRBV12-4 and TRBJ1-2; lacking DNA, the TRBD1 call made by TCRdb goes unchecked. The CDR3 loop spans 15 amino acids.

CDR3 sequence reads: CASWTGGPNEQFF. The chain joins TRBV5-1 to TRBJ2-1; TCRdb calls TRBD1, which cannot be checked without DNA. The germline V gene encodes CDR1 SGHRS and CDR2 YFSETQ. This CDR3 comprises 13 residues. The full variable domain, with the rest looked up from reference TRBV5-1 and TRBJ2-1, is KAGVTQTPRYLIKTRGQQVTLSCSPISGHRSVSWYQQTPGQGLQFLFEYFSETQRNKGNFPGRFSGRQFSNSRSEMNVSTLELGDSALYLCASWTGGPNEQFFGPGTRLTVL.

The V gene is TRBV30, the J gene TRBJ1-4. Looked up from germline, CDR1 is GTSNPN and CDR2 is SVGIG (reference sequence). CDR3 length equals 15 residues. The CDR3: CAWSDLRGTNEKLFF.

The chain carries TRBV18 and TRBJ1-1. CDR1 is KGHSH and CDR2 is LQKENI in the germline V gene. The CDR3 is made up of 16 amino acids. CDR3 in amino acids: CASSPFEWGAGTEAFF.